These 12 T cell receptor beta chains were all obtained from the same sample, sequenced in a study of shared clonotypes between healthy human individuals (dated by TCRdb to the early 2020s). Library prep was done by the immunoSEQ multiplex PCR assay. TCRdb carries this immuneACCESS record with in-frame sequences only. Its versions omit some clonotypes, under half of them owing to an unresolved V gene in the studies checked, with the rest unexplained. For this sample there are about 1 million clones; 60% to 80% appear just once. Of the sample, about 1.5% is held by the ten largest clones. Sequenced input: memory CD4+ T cells sorted from blood. The sample's cell subset or site label is to be understood as: CD45RA-negative fraction. Every receptor here comes from a man between 18 and 35 years old in good health.

The chain recombines TRBV11-2 with TRBJ1-2; D not certain. Germline V gives CDR1 SGHAT, CDR2 FQNNGV. Trimming shortened V by 0 bases and J by 4 bases, and 6 bases separated the two germline ends. The CDR3 is made up of 13 amino acids. CDR3 residues: CASSLEGSYGYTF. The CDR3 coding sequence is TGTGCCAGCAGCTTAGAGGGCAGCTATGGCTACACCTTC.

The genes are TRBV25-1 and TRBJ1-2; D remains unclear. Germline-derived CDR1 and CDR2 are MGHDK and SYGVNS. Trimming removed 2 bases from V and 7 bases from J, with 11 bases in between. The CDR3 loop spans 13 amino acids. CDR3 sequence (DNA): TGTGCCAGCAGTGAAGATGCCCACTTTGGCTACACCTTC. Translated, it gives CASSEDAHFGYTF.

V and J are TRBV7-8 and TRBJ2-4, with a possible D match to TRBD1 (5 bases). The CDR3 consists of 14 residues. Germline V gene sequence: CDR1 SGHVS, CDR2 FQNEAQ. Trimming took 5 bases from V and 2 from J, leaving 10 bases between them. The CDR3 DNA reads TGTGCCAGCAGCGTGACAGAGACCAAAAACATTCAGTACTTC. Translated, it gives CASSVTETKNIQYF.

J is TRBJ2-1 and V is TRBV5-6; 8 nucleotides align to TRBD2. Trimming cost V 3 bases and J 14 bases; bases outside gene matches: 4. Germline loops: CDR1 SGHDT, CDR2 YYEEEE. This CDR3 spans 11 amino acids. CDR3 DNA: TGTGCCAGCAGCTCCGGGACTAGTGAGTTCTTC. It encodes CASSSGTSEFF.

V gene TRBV2 combines with J gene TRBJ2-2; 10 nucleotides line up with TRBD1. The CDR3 length is 13 residues. Looked up from germline, CDR1 is SNHLY and CDR2 is FYNNEI. Trimming removed 8 bases from V and 5 bases from J; junction bases left unmatched: 2. The CDR3 nucleotides read TGTGCCAGCGGGACAGGGGTTACCGGGGAGCTGTTTTTT. Amino acid sequence: CASGTGVTGELFF.

This chain connects TRBV6-6 to TRBJ1-1; 10 nucleotides align to TRBD1. Germline CDR1 MNHNY, CDR2 SVGAGI (reference sequence). The CDR3 loop spans 15 amino acids. The V segment lost 2 bases and the J segment 4 bases; nucleotides outside the gene matches: 4. CDR3 in amino acids: CASSYTWTGGTEAFF. As DNA, the CDR3 is TGTGCCAGCAGTTACACCTGGACAGGGGGCACTGAAGCTTTCTTT.

The J gene is TRBJ2-3, the V gene TRBV27; 7 bases are shared with TRBD2. Losses at the gene ends were 0 bases for V and 8 bases for J; bases not matched to a gene: 11. The length of the CDR3 is 16 residues. Germline V lookup: CDR1 MNHEY, CDR2 SMNVEV (reference sequence). The CDR3 loop is CASSLSGASGLGTQYF. The CDR3 coding sequence is TGTGCCAGCAGTTTATCCGGGGCTAGCGGATTGGGTACGCAGTATTTT.

This chain's CDR3 is CASSNLQGTDTQYF. CDR3 bases: TGCGCCAGCAGCAACTTACAGGGGACAGATACGCAGTATTTT. The V and J genes are TRBV5-1 and TRBJ2-3, with TRBD1 matching over 7 bases. Germline V gives CDR1 SGHRS, CDR2 YFSETQ. Trimming removed 4 bases from V and 3 bases from J; junction bases left unmatched: 5. The CDR3 extends over 14 amino acids.

The chain's CDR3 is CASSLLRGAQGYTF. CDR3 in DNA: TGTGCCAGCAGCTTATTACGGGGGGCGCAGGGCTACACCTTC. The chain employs TRBV7-2 and TRBJ1-2; tentative D call: TRBD1 (6 bases). The CDR3 covers 14 residues. Germline V lookup: CDR1 SGHTA, CDR2 FQGNSA. Trimming left V 2 bases short and J 8 bases short, with 15 bases between.

This chain links TRBV28 with TRBJ2-6; D may be TRBD1 (5 bases). The CDR3 length is 16 residues. Between the trimmed V and J ends, which lost 6 bases and 0 bases, there was a span of 12 bases. The V gene's germline CDR1 is MDHEN and CDR2 SYDVKM. The CDR3 coding sequence is TGTGCCAGCAGCCGCGGTGGGGCCTCTGGGGCCAACGTCCTGACTTTC. It codes for CASSRGGASGANVLTF.

The chain recombines TRBV19 with TRBJ1-6; a possible D gene is TRBD1 (5 bases). V dropped 6 bases and J dropped 10 bases, with 19 bases sitting between them. The germline CDR1 and CDR2 sequences are LNHDA and SQIVND (reference sequence). The CDR3 is 15 amino acids. The CDR3 loop reads CASRQGGNLRSPLHF. The CDR3 bases are TGTGCCAGTAGGCAGGGTGGGAATTTAAGGTCACCCCTCCACTTT.

The chain carries TRBV10-2 and TRBJ2-2; tentative D call: TRBD1 (6 bases). The CDR3 loop spans 13 amino acids. V was clipped by 11 bases and J by 0 bases, with 10 bases between them. Germline CDR1 and CDR2: WSHSY and SAAADI. The CDR3 DNA sequence: TGCGCCGCCGGGACACCGAACACCGGGGAGCTGTTTTTT. Protein: CAAGTPNTGELFF.